This TCR beta chain comes out of a study of vaccination and CD4 T cells after COVID-19. Study context: Each enrolled participant received a two-dose regimen of either BNT162b2 or mRNA-1273 vaccine. Stimulation of cells relied on overlapping spike peptides derived from SARS-CoV-2, HCoV-NL63, HCoV-OC43 and HCoV-229E.

The CDR3 totals 13 residues. Germline V lookup: CDR1 SNHLY, CDR2 FYNNEI. This clonotype occurred a few times. What it recognizes is unknown. At one end the junction does not follow the germline gene, possibly because of a read error. Oncomine TCR Beta short-read sequencing was applied to DNA from cultured CD4+ T cells. TCRdb fed the PCR reads into MiXCR, producing one record per CDR3 protein. The table shows tens of thousands of distinct CDR3 sequences, with under 55% occurring only once. Treatment noted: 10-day PBMC culture with coronavirus spike peptide pools or control peptides (ViraFEST assay). ViraFEST enlarged antigen-specific T cell populations with peptide pools and afterwards sequenced TCRs.

This sequence joins TRBV2 and TRBJ2-3; no clear D. Material: CD4+ T cells from blood, cultured in vitro. The sequence came from a human donor who had recovered from COVID-19. The DNA for the CDR3 is TGCGCCAGCAGCCAAGATGTGTCGGATACGCAGTATTTT. Translation gives CASSQDVSDTQYF.